Detailed here is one T cell receptor (beta chain). Its specificity is not known. This sample was included in a study of T cell repertoires in cytomegalovirus infection. TCRdb ran MiXCR on the reads and lists one entry per CDR3 protein. The table lists hundreds of thousands of distinct CDR3 sequences, approximately 40% of them singletons, with just under 45% in the top ten. Study-wide points: Dominating the ex vivo response were HLA-C-restricted CMV-specific TCR beta clonotypes.

Looked up from germline, CDR1 is SGHKS and CDR2 is YYEKEE (reference sequence). The CDR3 consists of 14 residues. Trimming removed 1 base from V and 2 bases from J, with 9 bases in between. The TCR sequence derives from a human donor in good health (CMV status not recorded). Some clones in this sample may be carry-over from other donors' samples. This chain uses TRBV5-5 with TRBJ1-1; D is ambiguous. This material consisted of cultured PBMCs, taken from culture after CMV antigen stimulation. The CDR3 sequence is CASSLMDGNTEAFF. Here the CDR3 DNA reads TGTGCCAGCAGCTTGATGGACGGTAACACTGAAGCTTTCTTT.